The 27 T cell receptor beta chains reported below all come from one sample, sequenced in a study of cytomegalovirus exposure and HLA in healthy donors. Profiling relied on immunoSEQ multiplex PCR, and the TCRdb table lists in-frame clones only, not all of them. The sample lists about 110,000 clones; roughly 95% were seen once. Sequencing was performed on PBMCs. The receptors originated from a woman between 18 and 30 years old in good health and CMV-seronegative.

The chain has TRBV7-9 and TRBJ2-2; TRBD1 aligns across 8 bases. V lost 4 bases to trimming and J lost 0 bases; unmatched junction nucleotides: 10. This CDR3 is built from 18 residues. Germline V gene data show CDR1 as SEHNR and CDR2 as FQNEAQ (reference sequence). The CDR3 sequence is CASSSADRVVTNTGELFF. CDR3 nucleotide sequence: TGTGCCAGCAGCTCCGCGGACAGGGTAGTAACGAACACCGGGGAGCTGTTTTTT. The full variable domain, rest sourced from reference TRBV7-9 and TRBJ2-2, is DTGVSQNPRHKITKRGQNVTFRCDPISEHNRLYWYRQTLGQGPEFLTYFQNEAQLEKSRLLSDRFSAERPKGSFSTLEIQRTEQGDSAMYLCASSSADRVVTNTGELFFGEGSRLTVL.

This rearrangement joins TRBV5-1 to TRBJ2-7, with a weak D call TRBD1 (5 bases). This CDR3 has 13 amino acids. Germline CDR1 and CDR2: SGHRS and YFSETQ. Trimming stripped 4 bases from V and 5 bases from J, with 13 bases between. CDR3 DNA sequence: TGCGCCAGCAGCGCACAGGCCGAAAACGAGCAGTACTTC. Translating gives CASSAQAENEQYF.

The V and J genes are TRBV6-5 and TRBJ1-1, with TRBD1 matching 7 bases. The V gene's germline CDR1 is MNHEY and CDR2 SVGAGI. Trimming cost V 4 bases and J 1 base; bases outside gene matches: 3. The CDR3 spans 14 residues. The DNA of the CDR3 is TGTGCCAGCAGTTCTGGGACAGCGAACACTGAAGCTTTCTTT. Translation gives CASSSGTANTEAFF.

The CDR3 coding sequence is TGTGCCACCAGCAGAGATCGATCTCCTTCAATAACTAACTTCTATGGCTACACCTTC. The encoded protein is CATSRDRSPSITNFYGYTF. J is TRBJ1-2 and V is TRBV15, with D unclear. Trimming shortened V by 0 bases and J by 4 bases, and 24 bases separated the two germline ends. Germline V gene data show CDR1 as LNHNV and CDR2 as YYDKDF (reference sequence). This CDR3 is built from 19 residues.

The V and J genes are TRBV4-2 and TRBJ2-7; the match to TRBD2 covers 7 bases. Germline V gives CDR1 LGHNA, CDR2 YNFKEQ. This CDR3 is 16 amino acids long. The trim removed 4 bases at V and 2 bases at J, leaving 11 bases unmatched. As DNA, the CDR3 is TGTGCCAGCAGCCCACGGGACGGGGGGACCACCTACGAGCAGTACTTC. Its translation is CASSPRDGGTTYEQYF.

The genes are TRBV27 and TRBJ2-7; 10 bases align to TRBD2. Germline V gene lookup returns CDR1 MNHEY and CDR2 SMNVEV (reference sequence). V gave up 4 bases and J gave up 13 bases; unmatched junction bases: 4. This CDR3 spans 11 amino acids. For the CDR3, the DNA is TGTGCCAGCAGTTCAAGCGGGGGGGTATACTTC. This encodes CASSSSGGVYF.

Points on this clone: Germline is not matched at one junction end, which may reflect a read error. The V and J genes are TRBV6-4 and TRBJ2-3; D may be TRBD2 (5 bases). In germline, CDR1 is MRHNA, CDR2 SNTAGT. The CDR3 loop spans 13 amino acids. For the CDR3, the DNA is TGTGCCACCAGTTGGACTGTCACAGATACGCAGTATTTT. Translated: CATSWTVTDTQYF.

CDR3 nucleotide sequence: TGTGCCAGCAGCTTAAGGGGCCAGGGTCAAAACATTCAGTACTTC. It translates to CASSLRGQGQNIQYF. The V and J genes are TRBV7-3 and TRBJ2-4, with D possibly being TRBD1 (5 bases). The CDR3 runs 15 residues. Germline V gives CDR1 SGHTA, CDR2 FQGTGA. Trimming pared 1 base from V and 5 bases from J, leaving 12 bases between.

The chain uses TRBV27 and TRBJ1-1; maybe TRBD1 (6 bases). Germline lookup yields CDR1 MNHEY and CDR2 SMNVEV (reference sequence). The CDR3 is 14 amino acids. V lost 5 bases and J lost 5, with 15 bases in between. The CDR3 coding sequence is TGTGCCAGCAGTCCACAGGGTGGATGGACTGAAGCTTTCTTT. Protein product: CASSPQGGWTEAFF.

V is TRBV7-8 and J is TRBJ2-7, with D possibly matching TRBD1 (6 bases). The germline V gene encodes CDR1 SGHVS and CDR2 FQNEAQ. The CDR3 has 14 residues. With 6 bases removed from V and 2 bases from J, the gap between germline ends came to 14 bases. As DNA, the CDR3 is TGTGCCAGCAGTTCCCAGGGGATCACCTACGAGCAGTACTTC. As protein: CASSSQGITYEQYF.

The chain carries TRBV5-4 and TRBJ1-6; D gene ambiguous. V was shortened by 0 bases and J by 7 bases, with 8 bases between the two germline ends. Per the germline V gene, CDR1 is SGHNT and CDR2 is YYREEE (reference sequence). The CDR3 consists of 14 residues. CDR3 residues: CASSLGQVNSPLHF. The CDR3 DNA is TGTGCCAGCAGCTTGGGGCAGGTGAATTCACCCCTCCACTTT.

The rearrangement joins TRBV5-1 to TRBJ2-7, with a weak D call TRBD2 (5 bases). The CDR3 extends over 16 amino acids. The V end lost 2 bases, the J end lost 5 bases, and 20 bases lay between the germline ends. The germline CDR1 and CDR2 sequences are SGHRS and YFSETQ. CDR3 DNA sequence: TGCGCCAGCAGCTTATCGGCCCAGCAGTTGAGGGACGAGCAGTACTTC. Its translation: CASSLSAQQLRDEQYF.

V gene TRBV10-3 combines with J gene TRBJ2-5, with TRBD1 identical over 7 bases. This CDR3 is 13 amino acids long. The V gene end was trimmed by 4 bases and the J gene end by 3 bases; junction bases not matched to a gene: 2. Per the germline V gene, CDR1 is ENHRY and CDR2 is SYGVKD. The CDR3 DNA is TGTGCCATCAGTGCGACAGGGAAAGAGACCCAGTACTTC. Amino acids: CAISATGKETQYF.

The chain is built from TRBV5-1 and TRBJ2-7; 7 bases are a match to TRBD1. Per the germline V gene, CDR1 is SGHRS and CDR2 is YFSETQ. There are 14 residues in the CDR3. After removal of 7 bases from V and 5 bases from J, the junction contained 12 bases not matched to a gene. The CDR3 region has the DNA TGCGCCAGCGCATCTTCCGGGACAGTCAACGAGCAGTACTTC. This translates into CASASSGTVNEQYF. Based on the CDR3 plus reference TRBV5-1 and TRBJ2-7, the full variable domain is KAGVTQTPRYLIKTRGQQVTLSCSPISGHRSVSWYQQTPGQGLQFLFEYFSETQRNKGNFPGRFSGRQFSNSRSEMNVSTLELGDSALYLCASASSGTVNEQYFGPGTRLTVT.

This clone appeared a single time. For the CDR3, the DNA is TGTGCCAGCAGCGGGGGCCAGAACACTGAAGCTTTCTTT. This sequence encodes CASSGGQNTEAFF. The chain employs TRBV7-9 and TRBJ1-1; possibly TRBD1 for D (6 bases). The germline V and J ends were trimmed by 5 bases and 1 base, with 8 bases remaining between them. This CDR3 comprises 13 residues. Germline lookup yields CDR1 SEHNR and CDR2 FQNEAQ (reference sequence).

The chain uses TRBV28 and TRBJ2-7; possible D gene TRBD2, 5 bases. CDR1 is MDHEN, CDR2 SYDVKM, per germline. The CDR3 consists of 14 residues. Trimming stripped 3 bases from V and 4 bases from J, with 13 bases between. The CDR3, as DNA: TGTGCCAGCAGTTTGATGGCCGGGGTTTACGAGCAGTACTTC. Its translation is CASSLMAGVYEQYF.

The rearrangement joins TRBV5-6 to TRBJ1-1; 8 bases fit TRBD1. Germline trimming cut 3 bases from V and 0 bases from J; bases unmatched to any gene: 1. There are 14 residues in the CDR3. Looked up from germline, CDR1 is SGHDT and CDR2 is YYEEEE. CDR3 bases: TGTGCCAGCAGCTGGGACAGGCTGAACACTGAAGCTTTCTTT. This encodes CASSWDRLNTEAFF. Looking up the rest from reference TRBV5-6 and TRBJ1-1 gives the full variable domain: DAGVTQSPTHLIKTRGQQVTLRCSPKSGHDTVSWYQQALGQGPQFIFQYYEEEERQRGNFPDRFSGHQFPNYSSELNVNALLLGDSALYLCASSWDRLNTEAFFGQGTRLTVV.

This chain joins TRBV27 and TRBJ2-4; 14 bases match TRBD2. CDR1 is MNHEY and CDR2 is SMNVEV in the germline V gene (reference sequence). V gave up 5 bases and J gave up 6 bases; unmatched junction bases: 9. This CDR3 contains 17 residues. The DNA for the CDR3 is TGTGCCAGCAGTCCAGTAGGACTAGCGGGGGGAGTAAACATTCAGTACTTC. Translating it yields CASSPVGLAGGVNIQYF.

As DNA, the CDR3 is TGTGCCAGTAGTACCCACTATGCAGGGTTACCGAGCTCTGGAAACACCATATATTTT. It specifies CASSTHYAGLPSSGNTIYF. The chain couples TRBV19 to TRBJ1-3; D is perhaps TRBD1 (5 bases). This CDR3 is built from 19 residues. CDR1 LNHDA and CDR2 SQIVND come from the germline V gene (reference sequence). Trimming removed 4 bases from V and 0 bases from J, with 22 bases in between.

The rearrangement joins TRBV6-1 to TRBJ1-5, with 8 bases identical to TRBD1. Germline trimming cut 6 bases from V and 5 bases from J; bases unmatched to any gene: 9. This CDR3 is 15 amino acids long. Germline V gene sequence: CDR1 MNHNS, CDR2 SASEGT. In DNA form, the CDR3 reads TGTGCCAGCAGAAGACAGGGGTCAAGAGATCAGCCCCAGCATTTT. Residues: CASRRQGSRDQPQHF.

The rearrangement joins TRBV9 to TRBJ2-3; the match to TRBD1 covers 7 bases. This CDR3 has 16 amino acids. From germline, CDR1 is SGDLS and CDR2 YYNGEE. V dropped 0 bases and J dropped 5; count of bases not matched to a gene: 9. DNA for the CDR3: TGTGCCAGCAGCGTAGGGGCAGGGGGTGTAGTAGATACGCAGTATTTT. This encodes CASSVGAGGVVDTQYF.

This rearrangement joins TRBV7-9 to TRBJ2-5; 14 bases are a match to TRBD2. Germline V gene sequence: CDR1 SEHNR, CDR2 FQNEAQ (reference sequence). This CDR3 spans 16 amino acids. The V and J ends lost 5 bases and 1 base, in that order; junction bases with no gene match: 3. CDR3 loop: CASSRLAGGIQETQYF. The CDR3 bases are TGTGCCAGCAGCCGACTAGCGGGGGGGATCCAAGAGACCCAGTACTTC.

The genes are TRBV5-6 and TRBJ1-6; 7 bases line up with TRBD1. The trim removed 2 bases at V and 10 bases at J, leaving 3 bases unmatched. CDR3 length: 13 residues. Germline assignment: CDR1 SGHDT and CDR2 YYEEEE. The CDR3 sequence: CASSFDRDSPLHF. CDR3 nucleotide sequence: TGTGCCAGCAGCTTTGACAGGGACTCACCCCTCCACTTT.

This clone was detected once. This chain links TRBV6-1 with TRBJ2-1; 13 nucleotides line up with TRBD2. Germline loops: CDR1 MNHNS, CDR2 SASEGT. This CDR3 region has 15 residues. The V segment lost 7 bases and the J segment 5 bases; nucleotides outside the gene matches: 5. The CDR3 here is CASTILAGGNNEQFF. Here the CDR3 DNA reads TGTGCCAGCACCATACTAGCGGGGGGGAACAATGAGCAGTTCTTC.

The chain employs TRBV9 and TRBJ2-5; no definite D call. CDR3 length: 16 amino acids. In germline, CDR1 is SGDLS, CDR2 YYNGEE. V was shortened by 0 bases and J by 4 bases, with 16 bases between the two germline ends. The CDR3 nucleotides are TGTGCCAGCAGCGTAGGAGCCCTTGGTCCGAGAGAGACCCAGTACTTC. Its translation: CASSVGALGPRETQYF.

For the CDR3, the DNA is TGTGCCAGCAGTTCCATAGCCCCCGGTGCCCAGTACTTC. Protein: CASSSIAPGAQYF. V gene TRBV28 combines with J gene TRBJ2-5; D ambiguous. CDR1 is MDHEN, CDR2 SYDVKM, per germline. This CDR3 contains 13 residues. V lost 4 bases, J lost 9 bases, and 15 bases lay in between.

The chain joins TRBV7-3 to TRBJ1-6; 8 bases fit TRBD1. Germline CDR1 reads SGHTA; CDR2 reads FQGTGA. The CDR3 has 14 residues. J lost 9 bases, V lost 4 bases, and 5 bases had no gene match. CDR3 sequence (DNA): TGTGCCAGCAGCTCTCAGGGGGCAGGTTCACCCCTCCACTTT. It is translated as CASSSQGAGSPLHF.